This TCR beta chain was profiled in a study of blood T cell repertoires in COVID-19 (TCRdb year 2020). For the wider study: Samples from collaborators originated in the United States, Italy and Spain and spanned both the acute and convalescent phases of COVID-19. A de-identified subject ID, COVID-19 status, age in years and sex were almost always included in the sample metadata. HLA class I and class II types, where available, came from metadata supplied by the sample provider rather than from assay-based typing. The prospective study material was composed of cDNA or gDNA derived from T cells, B-cell-depleted T cells, or PBMCs. Deeply sampled blood TCRbeta repertoires from subjects exposed to, actively infected with, or recovered from COVID-19 were included in the dataset. The repertoires were released in a freely available public database meant as a resource for research on the immune response to SARS-CoV-2. The samples were drawn from the first 160 participants of the ongoing ImmuneRACE study and from about 1,200 subjects provided by 6 global collaborators.

Summary of the overall study and its limitations: The amount of clinical and demographic metadata varied by source and participant and was provided uncurated.

Collaborating institutions collected whole blood in K2EDTA tubes following their own protocols. Collaborator samples were shipped for TCRbeta analysis as frozen whole blood, isolated PBMCs, or DNA extracted from either sample type. TCRbeta CDR3 regions were amplified from genomic DNA by means of the immunoSEQ Assay, a bias-controlled multiplex PCR. The authors' pipeline ran thus. The number of nucleated cells in each sample was estimated from the amplification of reference gene primers within the assay. To quantify the absolute abundance of each unique TCRbeta CDR3 rearrangement, sequence reads were collapsed and filtered. Productive Simpson clonality was computed per sample as the square root of Simpson's diversity index over productive rearrangements. TCRdb re-hosts the immuneACCESS table, in-frame sequences only. Its copies lack some clones; in the studies checked, an unresolved V gene accounts for under half of them, and the cause for the rest is not known. Clonal size and the V and J genes are those of that table, whereas D and trimming came from the DNA. The sample table contains some 80,000 clones; only one count was recorded for 80% to 85% of them. Jointly, the top ten make up around a third of the sample.

Turning to this clone: It has no known antigen specificity. No base-level quality is on record; no much larger clone is a single base apart.

The sequence came from a woman in her 70s with acute or convalescent COVID-19. The sequenced material came from peripheral blood.

Here is the DNA: TGTGCCACCAGTGAAAAACATAACACTGAAGCTTTCTTT. Its protein product is CATSEKHNTEAFF. The chain couples TRBV24-1 to TRBJ1-1; no confident D gene assignment can be made. A distance of 7 bases separates the germline ends of V and J, which lose 4 bases and 2 bases respectively. Its CDR3 holds 13 amino acids, cysteine through phenylalanine. The retained sequence is limited to the CDR3, 39 bases, with the frame set at the first base. CDR1 KGHDR and CDR2 SFDVKD are derived from the germline V gene.